A single sample is the source of the 10 T cell receptor beta chains below, sequenced in a study of shared clonotypes between healthy human individuals. Sequencing used immunoSEQ multiplex PCR; TCRdb keeps in-frame clones, though not all of them. The table lists under 1,100,000 clones, about 77% of them singletons. Input material: memory CD4+ T cells sorted from blood. The sample's subset: CD45RA-negative fraction. The source of these receptors is a man between 18 and 35 years old in good health.

Of note for this clone: Other DNA sequences within the sample encode an identical CDR3. The rearrangement joins TRBV2 to TRBJ1-1; no clear D. In germline, CDR1 is SNHLY, CDR2 FYNNEI. The length of the CDR3 is 13 residues. V shed 5 bases and J shed 1 base, with 8 bases lying between them. The CDR3 is CASSSQENTEAFF. The DNA for the CDR3 is TGTGCCAGCAGTTCGCAGGAGAACACTGAAGCTTTCTTT.

This clone was detected once. Other nucleotide sequences in the sample specify the same CDR3. The chain is built from TRBV18 and TRBJ2-5; D possibly corresponds to TRBD1 (6 bases). The germline CDR1 and CDR2 sequences are KGHSH and LQKENI. The CDR3 runs 13 residues. Trimming removed 2 bases from V and 2 bases from J, with 6 bases in between. The CDR3 DNA follows: TGTGCCAGCTCACCAGACAGGCAAGAGACCCAGTACTTC. Amino acids: CASSPDRQETQYF.

Many counts were recorded for this clone. This specimen includes other DNA sequences encoding the same CDR3. V gene TRBV27 combines with J gene TRBJ1-6, with 8 bases identical to TRBD1. After removal of 6 bases from V and 2 bases from J, the junction contained 3 bases not matched to a gene. The CDR3 covers 15 residues. Germline values: CDR1 MNHEY, CDR2 SMNVEV (reference sequence). The CDR3 sequence: CASRTGVPYNSPLHF. DNA for the CDR3: TGTGCCAGCAGGACAGGGGTACCCTATAATTCACCCCTCCACTTT.

This rearrangement joins TRBV19 to TRBJ2-6; possibly TRBD1 for D (6 bases). V lost 8 bases to trimming and J lost 1 base, with 9 bases between them. The germline V gene encodes CDR1 LNHDA and CDR2 SQIVND (reference sequence). This CDR3 is built from 14 residues. The CDR3 DNA sequence: TGTGCCAGTTGCACAGGGTCTGGGGCCAACGTCCTGACTTTC. It codes for CASCTGSGANVLTF.

V and J are TRBV7-2 and TRBJ2-2; D perhaps matches TRBD2 (5 bases). V lost 5 bases and J 6 bases, leaving 22 bases between the germline ends. CDR3 size: 17 residues. CDR1 SGHTA and CDR2 FQGNSA come from the germline V gene. The CDR3 is CASSLIAGRGPSGELFF. CDR3 coding DNA: TGTGCCAGCAGCCTAATCGCAGGCAGAGGGCCCTCCGGGGAGCTGTTTTTT. The complete variable domain, with remaining parts taken from reference TRBV7-2 and TRBJ2-2, reads GAGVSQSPSNKVTEKGKDVELRCDPISGHTALYWYRQSLGQGLEFLIYFQGNSAPDKSGLPSDRFSAERTGGSVSTLTIQRTQQEDSAVYLCASSLIAGRGPSGELFFGEGSRLTVL.

This sequence joins TRBV6-5 and TRBJ1-1; the D is unclear. CDR1 and CDR2 from the germline V gene are MNHEY and SVGAGI. The CDR3 spans 15 residues. The germline V and J ends were trimmed by 5 bases and 10 bases, with 23 bases remaining between them. As DNA, the CDR3 is TGTGCCAGCAGTCCGCAAGAAAAGACGCTTTCCGTAGCTTTCTTT. Translation gives CASSPQEKTLSVAFF.

The chain uses TRBV19 and TRBJ2-7; TRBD1 matches at 8 bases. J was trimmed by 2 bases and V by 5 bases; bases with no gene match: 2. Germline CDR1 reads LNHDA; CDR2 reads SQIVND (reference sequence). The CDR3 is 13 residues long. The CDR3 is CASSEQGAYEQYF. For the CDR3, the DNA is TGTGCCAGTAGTGAACAGGGGGCCTACGAGCAGTACTTC.

This chain uses TRBV2 with TRBJ1-5; D remains ambiguous. Germline-derived CDR1 and CDR2 are SNHLY and FYNNEI. The CDR3 is made up of 13 amino acids. V was clipped by 6 bases and J by 2 bases, with 8 bases between them. The CDR3, as DNA: TGTGCCAGCAGGTCCGCGGGCAATCAGCCCCAGCATTTT. Its translation is CASRSAGNQPQHF.

The chain is built from TRBV5-4 and TRBJ2-7; D may correspond to TRBD1 or TRBD2 (5 bases each). Trimming removed 4 bases from V and 5 bases from J, with 10 bases in between. The CDR3 has 12 residues. Germline loops: CDR1 SGHNT, CDR2 YYREEE (reference sequence). In DNA, the CDR3 is TGTGCCAGCAGCCGCCTGGGGGACGAGCAGTACTTC. Translating gives CASSRLGDEQYF.

This clone was picked up a small number of times. The V call is TRBV2, the J call TRBJ1-2, with TRBD1 matching over 11 bases. The J segment lost 7 bases and the V segment lost 5 bases, leaving 6 bases of the junction unmatched. Per the germline V gene, CDR1 is SNHLY and CDR2 is FYNNEI. The CDR3 totals 14 residues. The CDR3 nucleotides are TGTGCCAGCAGTCTCAGGACAGGGGGCGGTGGCTACACCTTC. Its translation: CASSLRTGGGGYTF.